The T cell receptor (beta chain) described here comes from a study of long-term antiretroviral therapy in people with HIV. Study-level results: Whichever time point was examined, clones expanded before ART dominated the repertoire. Relative to control repertoires, HIV repertoires exhibited narrower CDR3 length ranges. Blood draws took place between 2004 and 2017 and possibly involved older ART regimens. Despite increasing after ART, diversity remained lower than that of transplant donor controls.

As to this clone: Its antigen is as yet unknown.

immunoSEQ v3.0 was run at survey level. TCRdb's table, derived via immunoSEQ multiplex PCR, lists solely in-frame clones and lacks some. Of around 29,000 clones detected, roughly 93% appear once; the ten largest clones hold around 6%. CDR3 length: 15 residues. Trimming at V came to 4 bases and at J to 5 bases, leaving 5 bases not matched to a gene. CDR1 is SGHTA, CDR2 FQGNSA, per germline. The specimen was unsorted PBMCs, collected roughly 6.3 years after starting antiretroviral therapy. This clonotype originated in a middle-aged woman with HIV. This sequence joins TRBV7-2 and TRBJ2-5; 12 nucleotides match TRBD2. The CDR3 spells CASSSSGGASETQYF. The CDR3, as DNA: TGTGCCAGCAGCTCTAGCGGGGGGGCCTCTGAGACCCAGTACTTC.